This T cell receptor beta chain was recovered during a study of blood T cell repertoires in COVID-19. About the research overall: Researchers got acute and convalescent COVID-19 samples from the United States, Italy and Spain. Sources were T cells, B-cell-depleted T cells, or PBMCs; the material itself was cDNA or gDNA.

Germline CDR1 is ENHRY and CDR2 is SYGVKD. The CDR3 is 13 residues long. Deletions cut 3 bases from V and 4 bases from J, with 9 bases between. Original methodology: Nucleated cell counts were estimated from reference gene primer amplification. Profiling relied on immunoSEQ multiplex PCR, and the TCRdb table lists in-frame clones only, not all of them. The V and J calls and clone size were taken over from that table, and D and trimming were inferred from the DNA. The data show 200,000 to 250,000 clones, with 80% to 85% seen just once and more than 4.5% held by the top ten. Sequenced input: peripheral blood. This chain links TRBV10-3 with TRBJ2-5; TRBD2 might be the D (5 bases). The receptor's source is a woman aged 55-69 years who had recovered from COVID-19. CDR3 amino acids: CAISDLASETQYF. Written as DNA, the CDR3 is TGTGCCATCAGTGACCTAGCATCAGAGACCCAGTACTTC.